The 9 T cell receptor beta chains below come from one sample, sequenced in a study of T cell responses to AZD1222 COVID-19 vaccine. Sequenced by immunoSEQ multiplex PCR; TCRdb stores in-frame clones only, minus some. The table has around 89,000 clones, over 75% seen once. The sample was peripheral blood, taken on day 0 of AZD1222 vaccination. These receptors all come from an adult in good health.

The genes are TRBV28 and TRBJ2-7, with D possibly matching TRBD2 (7 bases). Trimming took 8 bases from V and 2 from J, leaving 16 bases between them. The CDR3 sequence is 14 residues long. Germline V gene sequence: CDR1 MDHEN, CDR2 SYDVKM. Written as DNA, the CDR3 is TGTGCCAGCTGGGGGGCGGGAGAACCCTACGAGCAGTACTTC. Encoded protein: CASWGAGEPYEQYF.

This chain links TRBV27 with TRBJ1-1; no firm D call. CDR3 length: 14 amino acids. The germline CDR1 and CDR2 sequences are MNHEY and SMNVEV (reference sequence). The V gene lost 8 bases and the J gene lost 2 bases, with 15 bases spanning the gap. CDR3 region: CASSRLISNTEAFF. DNA of the CDR3: TGTGCCAGCTCCCGGCTCATCTCCAACACTGAAGCTTTCTTT.

The V gene is TRBV29-1, the J gene TRBJ1-4; TRBD1 matches at 9 bases. The CDR3 loop spans 13 amino acids. J was trimmed by 6 bases and V by 6 bases; bases with no gene match: 5. The germline CDR1 and CDR2 sequences are SQVTM and ANQGSEA. CDR3 sequence reads: CSVSWTGDEKLFF. CDR3 bases: TGCAGCGTGTCGTGGACAGGGGATGAAAAACTGTTTTTT.

The gene calls are TRBV13 and TRBJ1-1; 9 bases fit TRBD1. The junction had 13 bases not matched to a gene; V was cut back by 4 bases and J by 4 bases. The CDR3 sequence is 17 residues long. The germline gives CDR1 PRHDT, CDR2 FYEKMQ (reference sequence). CDR3 bases: TGTGCCAGCAGCTCAATAGACCGTACAGGGGGCGGCACTGAAGCTTTCTTT. It encodes CASSSIDRTGGGTEAFF.

The rearrangement joins TRBV5-6 to TRBJ1-4, with D hard to call. V lost 0 bases, J lost 8 bases, and 17 bases lay in between. The CDR3 runs 16 residues. Germline CDR1 SGHDT, CDR2 YYEEEE. This CDR3 reads CASSLADWSQGEKLFF. CDR3 bases: TGTGCCAGCAGCTTGGCCGACTGGTCCCAAGGGGAAAAACTGTTTTTT.

This rearrangement joins TRBV7-3 to TRBJ2-1; D may be TRBD1 (5 bases). Germline CDR1 and CDR2: SGHTA and FQGTGA. This CDR3 region has 14 residues. Trimming left V 1 base short and J 6 bases short, with 10 bases between. CDR3 residues: CASSLSGAGNEQFF. Written as DNA, the CDR3 is TGTGCCAGCAGCTTAAGTGGGGCAGGCAATGAGCAGTTCTTC.

The genes are TRBV24-1 and TRBJ2-1; D not resolved. This CDR3 has 13 residues. V dropped 0 bases and J dropped 7 bases, with 6 bases sitting between them. CDR1 and CDR2 from the germline V gene are KGHDR and SFDVKD. The CDR3 DNA follows: TGTGCCACCAGTGATTTGCCCCGGAATGAGCAGTTCTTC. Protein: CATSDLPRNEQFF.

In its sample, this clone was seen once. This chain joins TRBV29-1 and TRBJ2-1; D might be TRBD1 or TRBD2, each matching 5 bases. The CDR3 contains 14 residues. The ends were cut back, 4 bases at V and 4 bases at J, with 14 bases in the middle. CDR1 is SQVTM, CDR2 ANQGSEA, per germline. Here the CDR3 reads CSVVVGTLYNEQFF. As DNA, the CDR3 is TGCAGCGTTGTAGTGGGGACGTTGTACAATGAGCAGTTCTTC.

The chain is built from TRBV7-2 and TRBJ1-2; possible D gene TRBD1, 6 bases. The CDR3 has 15 amino acids. V was cut by 5 bases and J by 6 bases, with 19 bases left in between. Looked up from germline, CDR1 is SGHTA and CDR2 is FQGNSA. The CDR3 sequence: CASSPPRGLPDGYTF. The CDR3 DNA reads as TGTGCCAGCAGCCCTCCCCGGGGGCTACCGGATGGCTACACCTTC.